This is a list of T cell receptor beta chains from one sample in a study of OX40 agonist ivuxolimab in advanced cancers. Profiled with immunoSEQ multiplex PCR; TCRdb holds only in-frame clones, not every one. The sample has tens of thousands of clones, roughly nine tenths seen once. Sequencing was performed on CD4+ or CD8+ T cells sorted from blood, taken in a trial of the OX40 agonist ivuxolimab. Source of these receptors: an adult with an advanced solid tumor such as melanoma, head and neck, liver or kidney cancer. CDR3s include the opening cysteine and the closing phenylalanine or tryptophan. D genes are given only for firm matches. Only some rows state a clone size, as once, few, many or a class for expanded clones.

cdr3_nt: TGTGCCAGCAGTATCGGAGGGACGGAGCTGTTTTTT
cdr3_aa: CASSIGGTELFF
clone_size: .
j_call: TRBJ2-2
v_call: TRBV27
d_call: .

cdr3_nt: TGTGCCAGCAGTTTATCCGCGGGAGGGCAAGAGACCCAGTACTTC
cdr3_aa: CASSLSAGGQETQYF
clone_size: .
j_call: TRBJ2-5
v_call: TRBV27
d_call: TRBD2

cdr3_nt: TGTGCCAGCAGCCAAACAGGGGATGTTTACGAGCAGTACTTC
cdr3_aa: CASSQTGDVYEQYF
clone_size: .
j_call: TRBJ2-7
v_call: TRBV14
d_call: TRBD1

cdr3_nt: TGCGCCAGCAGCTTGAGCCGACTAGCTCAGGGGGGGCCCTACAATGAGCAGTTCTTC
cdr3_aa: CASSLSRLAQGGPYNEQFF
clone_size: .
j_call: TRBJ2-1
v_call: TRBV5-1
d_call: .

cdr3_nt: TGTGCCAGCAGCTCTTGGGACAGACCAAAAGAGACCCAGTACTTC
cdr3_aa: CASSSWDRPKETQYF
clone_size: few
j_call: TRBJ2-5
v_call: TRBV7-6
d_call: TRBD1

cdr3_nt: TGTGCCAGCAGCCCCAGGGACGGAGGACAAAAGACCCAGTACTTC
cdr3_aa: CASSPRDGGQKTQYF
clone_size: large
j_call: TRBJ2-5
v_call: TRBV14
d_call: .

cdr3_nt: TGTGCCAGCAGCTTACTGCCCTCTGGAAACACCATATATTTT
cdr3_aa: CASSLLPSGNTIYF
clone_size: .
j_call: TRBJ1-3
v_call: TRBV11-3
d_call: .

cdr3_nt: TGTGCCAGCAGCGTATCCGGCGGGGGGAGCACAGATACGCAGTATTTT
cdr3_aa: CASSVSGGGSTDTQYF
clone_size: .
j_call: TRBJ2-3
v_call: TRBV9
d_call: TRBD2

cdr3_nt: TGCAGCGTTGAAGATATCGGGAAGACCTACGAGCAGTACTTC
cdr3_aa: CSVEDIGKTYEQYF
clone_size: .
j_call: TRBJ2-7
v_call: TRBV29-1
d_call: .

cdr3_nt: TGTGCCAGCCGGGAGGGGCCTAGCAATCAGCCCCAGCATTTT
cdr3_aa: CASREGPSNQPQHF
clone_size: medium-sized
j_call: TRBJ1-5
v_call: TRBV6-1
d_call: .

cdr3_nt: TGTGCCAGCAGCATCGACCGGGACAACTACCCGAATGAGCAGTTCTTC
cdr3_aa: CASSIDRDNYPNEQFF
clone_size: .
j_call: TRBJ2-1
v_call: TRBV21-1
d_call: .

cdr3_nt: TGTGCCAGCAGTTCAACCAGCAATCAGCCCCAGCATTTT
cdr3_aa: CASSSTSNQPQHF
clone_size: .
j_call: TRBJ1-5
v_call: TRBV6-1
d_call: .

cdr3_nt: TGTGCCAGCAGCTCTGGGGGGGAGACCCAGTACTTC
cdr3_aa: CASSSGGETQYF
clone_size: .
j_call: TRBJ2-5
v_call: TRBV7-2
d_call: .

cdr3_nt: TGTGCCAGCAGCGTAGTGGACGGAAGCACAGATACGCAGTATTTT
cdr3_aa: CASSVVDGSTDTQYF
clone_size: once
j_call: TRBJ2-3
v_call: TRBV9
d_call: .

cdr3_nt: TGTGCCAGTAGTATTGGGGGCGGGATCAATGAGCAGTTCTTC
cdr3_aa: CASSIGGGINEQFF
clone_size: .
j_call: TRBJ2-1
v_call: TRBV19
d_call: .

cdr3_nt: TGTGCCAGCAGCTTTTACCTAGCGGGGCAAGAGACCCAGTACTTC
cdr3_aa: CASSFYLAGQETQYF
clone_size: .
j_call: TRBJ2-5
v_call: TRBV11-3
d_call: TRBD2

cdr3_nt: TGTGCCAGCAGTCCTCCCCTCCGGGACGAGCAGTACTTC
cdr3_aa: CASSPPLRDEQYF
clone_size: .
j_call: TRBJ2-7
v_call: TRBV13
d_call: .

cdr3_nt: TGTGCCAGTAGTACAAGTTATTTTATAAGCAGTCCTGAAGCTTTCTTT
cdr3_aa: CASSTSYFISSPEAFF
clone_size: once
j_call: TRBJ1-1
v_call: TRBV19
d_call: .

cdr3_nt: TGTGCCAGCAGTACGGCCGGCGAGCAGTACTTC
cdr3_aa: CASSTAGEQYF
clone_size: .
j_call: TRBJ2-7
v_call: TRBV6-5
d_call: .

cdr3_nt: TGTGCCAGCAGTTACCGTGGTAGCGGCAATGAGCAGTTCTTC
cdr3_aa: CASSYRGSGNEQFF
clone_size: once
j_call: TRBJ2-1
v_call: TRBV6-6
d_call: .

cdr3_nt: TGTGCCAGCAGTGATCGTGGAGTCAGTGAAGCTTTCTTT
cdr3_aa: CASSDRGVSEAFF
clone_size: .
j_call: TRBJ1-1
v_call: TRBV2
d_call: .

cdr3_nt: TGTGCCAGCAGATTTCTCGGGACAGCGTATGGCTACACCTTC
cdr3_aa: CASRFLGTAYGYTF
clone_size: once
j_call: TRBJ1-2
v_call: TRBV6-5
d_call: TRBD1

cdr3_nt: TGTGCCAGCAGCGGGGGGGCCGGCTCCGGGGAGCTGTTTTTT
cdr3_aa: CASSGGAGSGELFF
clone_size: .
j_call: TRBJ2-2
v_call: TRBV9
d_call: .

cdr3_nt: TGCAGCGTCCTGGAAGGACTAGATCGCTTCAATGAGCAGTTCTTC
cdr3_aa: CSVLEGLDRFNEQFF
clone_size: .
j_call: TRBJ2-1
v_call: TRBV29-1
d_call: TRBD2

cdr3_nt: TGTGCCAGCAGCTTGGTCGGGGACTACGAGCAGTACTTC
cdr3_aa: CASSLVGDYEQYF
clone_size: .
j_call: TRBJ2-7
v_call: TRBV5-4
d_call: .

cdr3_nt: TGTGCCAGCAGGCTTACAGGGGGCGATGGCTACACCTTC
cdr3_aa: CASRLTGGDGYTF
clone_size: .
j_call: TRBJ1-2
v_call: TRBV28
d_call: TRBD1

cdr3_nt: TGTGCCAGCAGCTACGCCGGGGAGCTGTTTTTT
cdr3_aa: CASSYAGELFF
clone_size: .
j_call: TRBJ2-2
v_call: TRBV9
d_call: .

cdr3_nt: TGTGCCATAGGAGGGGGCGGGAGGGCCCCCCCAGATACGCAGTATTTT
cdr3_aa: CAIGGGGRAPPDTQYF
clone_size: .
j_call: TRBJ2-3
v_call: TRBV7-2
d_call: TRBD2